This T cell receptor beta chain was observed in a study of T-cell reconstitution after alpha-beta-depleted transplantation in children. Looked up from germline, CDR1 is LGHDT and CDR2 is YNNKEL (reference sequence). Deletions cut 4 bases from V and 4 bases from J, with 13 bases between. This CDR3 spans 15 amino acids. Unique molecular identifiers tagged the TCRbeta library. TCRdb recomputed calls from the PCR reads with MiXCR, one row per CDR3 protein. This sample carries some 520,000 distinct CDR3 sequences, 32% of them seen once, and the ten largest clones take approximately 2.3%. The sequence was obtained from a human donor who donated a stem cell graft to a child with aplastic anemia. The rearrangement uses TRBV3-1 and TRBJ2-2; D is ambiguous. The specimen was PBMCs from the stem cell graft donor, collected from the stem cell graft. CDR3 region: CASSPTTVRTGELFF. As DNA, the CDR3 is TGTGCCAGCAGCCCTACGACCGTCCGCACCGGGGAGCTGTTTTTT.